The source of this TCR beta chain is a study of shared clonotypes between healthy human individuals. Across the whole study: Donors consisted of two women and a few men between 18 and 49. General study results and limits: Clonotypes shared by all four donors outscored non-shared clonotypes in generation probability. Rarefaction gave evidence that sorted-subset sequencing remained incomplete despite large depth.

Per the germline V gene, CDR1 is KGHSH and CDR2 is LQKENI. The ends were cut back, 3 bases at V and 8 bases at J, with 10 bases in the middle. The CDR3 runs to 13 residues. Comment on this clone: Antigen: not known.

The repertoire was sequenced with immunoSEQ multiplex PCR; TCRdb's copy has only in-frame clones and lacks some. This sample has 2,500,000 or so clones, with just over 90% found just once. The sequence came from a man aged 18 to 29 in good health. This chain uses TRBV18 with TRBJ1-4; D is undetermined. The source material was naive CD4+ T cells sorted from blood. Subset defined: CD45RA+ positively selected. The CDR3 DNA is TGTGCCAGCTCACCTGGGGAACGCGAAAAACTGTTTTTT. This sequence encodes CASSPGEREKLFF.